In its sample, the clone carrying this T cell receptor (beta chain) was seen once. This sample is drawn from a study of T cell responses to AZD1222 COVID-19 vaccine. Libraries were prepared by immunoSEQ multiplex PCR; TCRdb keeps only in-frame clonotypes and omits some of them. Of 100,000 or so clones listed, 87% are singletons. Trimming took 3 bases from V and 6 from J, leaving 14 bases between them. This CDR3 comprises 14 residues. Germline V CDR1 and CDR2: ENHRY, SYGVKD. The rearrangement joins TRBV10-3 to TRBJ1-1, with D possibly matching TRBD1 (5 bases). Sample: peripheral blood, taken on day 0 of AZD1222 vaccination. This clonotype was sampled from an adult in good health. This CDR3 is CAISDKGSAAEAFF. CDR3 nucleotides: TGTGCCATCAGTGATAAGGGGTCCGCCGCTGAAGCTTTCTTT.